The 5 T cell receptor beta chains reported below all come from one sample, sequenced in a study of cytomegalovirus exposure and HLA in healthy donors. 60 Vbeta and 13 Jbeta primers were used in PCR. Here immunoSEQ multiplex PCR was the method, and the copy in TCRdb shows in-frame clones only, minus some. This table holds approximately 84,000 clones, 74% found once. Sequences were obtained from PBMCs. These receptor sequences come from a man in his forties in good health and CMV-seropositive.

The chain recombines TRBV13 with TRBJ2-2, with D maybe TRBD2 (5 bases). Between the trimmed V and J ends, which lost 5 bases and 1 base, there was a span of 8 bases. This CDR3 is built from 14 residues. Germline CDR1 is PRHDT and CDR2 is FYEKMQ (reference sequence). The DNA of the CDR3 is TGTGCCAGCAGCCTCGAGGGGAACACCGGGGAGCTGTTTTTT. Translated, it gives CASSLEGNTGELFF.

V gene TRBV27 combines with J gene TRBJ1-2; D may be TRBD1 (5 bases). Germline CDR1 and CDR2: MNHEY and SMNVEV (reference sequence). V was clipped by 5 bases and J by 0 bases, with 10 bases between them. CDR3 length: 14 amino acids. The CDR3 DNA reads as TGTGCCAGCAGTCGGTCGACAGCTAACTATGGCTACACCTTC. It codes for CASSRSTANYGYTF.

The chain recombines TRBV7-8 with TRBJ2-1; 13 nucleotides agree with TRBD2. The trim removed 4 bases at V and 4 bases at J, leaving 4 bases unmatched. CDR1 is SGHVS and CDR2 is FQNEAQ in the germline V gene. The CDR3 spans 16 residues. The CDR3 nucleotides are TGTGCCAGCAGCTATGGGACTAGCGGGACATACAATGAGCAGTTCTTC. Translated, it gives CASSYGTSGTYNEQFF.

J is TRBJ2-5 and V is TRBV2; no clear D gene. The J call could be wrong; TRBJ2-7 is a better fit for the DNA end. Germline-derived CDR1 and CDR2 are SNHLY and FYNNEI. The CDR3 spans 12 residues. CDR3 region: CASVPESYEQYF. The DNA of the CDR3 is TGTGCCAGCGTCCCGGAGAGTTACGAGCAGTACTTC.

This chain joins TRBV10-1 and TRBJ2-7; 11 bases fit TRBD2. From germline, CDR1 is WNHNN and CDR2 SYGVQD (reference sequence). This CDR3 spans 14 amino acids. V gave up 2 bases and J gave up 9 bases; unmatched junction bases: 6. The CDR3 DNA is TGCGCCAGCAGTGAGGATAGCGGGAGGGCCGCGCAGTACTTC. Translating it yields CASSEDSGRAAQYF.